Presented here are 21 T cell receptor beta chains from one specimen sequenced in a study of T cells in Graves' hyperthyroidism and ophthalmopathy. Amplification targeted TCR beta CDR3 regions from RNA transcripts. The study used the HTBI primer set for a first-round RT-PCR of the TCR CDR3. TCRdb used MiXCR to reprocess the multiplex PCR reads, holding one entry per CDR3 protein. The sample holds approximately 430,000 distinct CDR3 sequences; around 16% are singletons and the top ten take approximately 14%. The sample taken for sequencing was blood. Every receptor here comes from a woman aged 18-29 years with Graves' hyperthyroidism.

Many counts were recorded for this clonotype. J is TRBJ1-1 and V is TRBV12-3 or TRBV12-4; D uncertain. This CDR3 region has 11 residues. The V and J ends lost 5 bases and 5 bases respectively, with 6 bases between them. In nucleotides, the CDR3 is TGTGCCAGCAGTCCAATTACTGAAGCTTTCTTT. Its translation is CASSPITEAFF.

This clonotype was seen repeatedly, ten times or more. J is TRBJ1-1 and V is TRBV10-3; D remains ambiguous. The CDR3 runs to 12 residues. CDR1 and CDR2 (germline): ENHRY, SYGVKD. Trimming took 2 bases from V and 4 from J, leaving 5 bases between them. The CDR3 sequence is CAISEGSTEAFF. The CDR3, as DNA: TGTGCCATCAGTGAGGGGAGCACTGAAGCTTTCTTT.

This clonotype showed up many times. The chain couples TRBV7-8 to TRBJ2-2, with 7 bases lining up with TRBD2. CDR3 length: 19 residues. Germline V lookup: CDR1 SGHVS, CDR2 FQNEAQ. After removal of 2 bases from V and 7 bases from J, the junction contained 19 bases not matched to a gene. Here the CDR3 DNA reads TGTGCCAGCAGCTTATCTTTTATCGGCGGTGGGGGGGGAGACGGGGAGCTGTTTTTT. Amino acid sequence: CASSLSFIGGGGGDGELFF.

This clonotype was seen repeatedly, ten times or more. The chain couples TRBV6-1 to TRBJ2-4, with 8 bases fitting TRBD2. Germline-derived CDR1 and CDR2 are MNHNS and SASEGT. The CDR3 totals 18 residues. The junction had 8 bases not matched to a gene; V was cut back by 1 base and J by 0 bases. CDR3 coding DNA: TGTGCCAGCAGTGAAGAGCGGGAGACGACGGTAGCCAAAAACATTCAGTACTTC. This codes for CASSEERETTVAKNIQYF.

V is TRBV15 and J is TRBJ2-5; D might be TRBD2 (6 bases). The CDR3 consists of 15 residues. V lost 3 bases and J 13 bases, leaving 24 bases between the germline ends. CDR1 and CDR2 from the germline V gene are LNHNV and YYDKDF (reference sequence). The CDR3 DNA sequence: TGTGCCACCAGCAGGTGGGGACTCCAGCCCCCAAGACGGTACTTC. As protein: CATSRWGLQPPRRYF.

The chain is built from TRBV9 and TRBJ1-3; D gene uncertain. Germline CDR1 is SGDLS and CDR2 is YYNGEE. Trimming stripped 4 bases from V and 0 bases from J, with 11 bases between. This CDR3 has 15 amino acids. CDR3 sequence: CASSIFGISGNTIYF. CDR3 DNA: TGTGCCAGCAGCATCTTCGGGATCTCTGGAAACACCATATATTTT.

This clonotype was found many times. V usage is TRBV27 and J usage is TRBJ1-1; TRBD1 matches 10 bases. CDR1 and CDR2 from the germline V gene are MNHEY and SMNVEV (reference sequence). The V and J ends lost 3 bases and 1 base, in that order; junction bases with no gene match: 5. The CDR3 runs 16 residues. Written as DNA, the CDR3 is TGTGCCAGCAGTTTGGGGACAGGGGCTGCGAACACTGAAGCTTTCTTT. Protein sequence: CASSLGTGAANTEAFF.

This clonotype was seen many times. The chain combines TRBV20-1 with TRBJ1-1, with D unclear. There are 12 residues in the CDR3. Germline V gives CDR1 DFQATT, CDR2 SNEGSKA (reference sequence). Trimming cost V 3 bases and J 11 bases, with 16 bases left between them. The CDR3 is CSASNGPVSAFF. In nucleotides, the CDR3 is TGCAGTGCTAGTAACGGGCCCGTATCGGCTTTCTTT.

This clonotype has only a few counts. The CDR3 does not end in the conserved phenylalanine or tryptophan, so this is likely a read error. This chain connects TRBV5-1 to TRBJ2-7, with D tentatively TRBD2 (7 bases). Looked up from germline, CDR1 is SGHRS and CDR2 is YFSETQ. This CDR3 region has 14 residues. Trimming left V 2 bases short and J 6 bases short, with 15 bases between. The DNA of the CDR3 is TGCGCCAGCAGCTTAGGGGGGGCGAGCGGCGAGCAGTACCTC. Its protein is CASSLGGASGEQYL.

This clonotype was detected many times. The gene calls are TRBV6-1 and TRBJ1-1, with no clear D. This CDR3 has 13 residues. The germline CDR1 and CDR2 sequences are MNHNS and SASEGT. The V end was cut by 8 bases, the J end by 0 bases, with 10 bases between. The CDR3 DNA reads TGTGCCAGCGAGGAGGTGATGAACACTGAAGCTTTCTTT. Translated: CASEEVMNTEAFF.

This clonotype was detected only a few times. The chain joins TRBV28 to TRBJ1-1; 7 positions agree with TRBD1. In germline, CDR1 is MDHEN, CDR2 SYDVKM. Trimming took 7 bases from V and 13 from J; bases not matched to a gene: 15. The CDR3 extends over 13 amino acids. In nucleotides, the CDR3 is TGTGCCAGCAAGTCCCCGGCGACAGGGAGGGGTTTCTTT. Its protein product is CASKSPATGRGFF.

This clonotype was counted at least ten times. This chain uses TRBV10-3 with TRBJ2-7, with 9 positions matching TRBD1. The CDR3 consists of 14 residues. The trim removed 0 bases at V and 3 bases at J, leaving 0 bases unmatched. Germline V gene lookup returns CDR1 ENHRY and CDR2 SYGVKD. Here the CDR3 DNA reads TGTGCCATCAGTGAGTCGGGACAGGGCTACGAGCAGTACTTC. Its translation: CAISESGQGYEQYF.

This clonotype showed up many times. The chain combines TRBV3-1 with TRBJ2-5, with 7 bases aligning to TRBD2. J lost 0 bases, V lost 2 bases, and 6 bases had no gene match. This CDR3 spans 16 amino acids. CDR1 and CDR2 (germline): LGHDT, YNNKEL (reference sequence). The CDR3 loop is CASSQLTAGYQETQYF. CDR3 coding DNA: TGTGCCAGCAGCCAACTGACAGCGGGGTACCAAGAGACCCAGTACTTC.

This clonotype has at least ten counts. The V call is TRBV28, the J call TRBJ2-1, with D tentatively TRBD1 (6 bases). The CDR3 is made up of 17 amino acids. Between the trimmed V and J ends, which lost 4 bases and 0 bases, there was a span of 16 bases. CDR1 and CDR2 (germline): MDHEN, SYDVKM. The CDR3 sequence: CASSSPSGVSSYNEQFF. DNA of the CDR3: TGTGCCAGCAGTTCTCCCTCAGGGGTCAGCTCCTACAATGAGCAGTTCTTC.

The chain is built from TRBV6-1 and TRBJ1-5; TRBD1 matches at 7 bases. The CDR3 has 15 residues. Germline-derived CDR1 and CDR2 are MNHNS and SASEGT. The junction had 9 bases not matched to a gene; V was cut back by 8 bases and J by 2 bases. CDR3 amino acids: CASLQGRAGNQPQHF. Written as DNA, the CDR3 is TGTGCCAGCTTACAGGGGCGTGCAGGCAATCAGCCCCAGCATTTT.

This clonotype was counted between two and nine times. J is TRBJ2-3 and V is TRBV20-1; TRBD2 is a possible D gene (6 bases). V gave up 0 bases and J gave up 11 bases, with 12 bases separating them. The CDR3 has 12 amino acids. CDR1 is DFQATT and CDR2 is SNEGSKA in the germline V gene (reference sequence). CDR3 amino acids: CSAREYIGGQYF. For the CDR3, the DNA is TGCAGTGCTAGAGAGTATATCGGGGGGCAGTATTTT.

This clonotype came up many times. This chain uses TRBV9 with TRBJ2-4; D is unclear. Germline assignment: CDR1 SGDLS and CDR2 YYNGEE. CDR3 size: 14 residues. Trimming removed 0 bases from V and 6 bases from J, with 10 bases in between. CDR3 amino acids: CASSVAGKGNIQYF. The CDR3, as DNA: TGTGCCAGCAGCGTAGCTGGAAAGGGAAACATTCAGTACTTC.

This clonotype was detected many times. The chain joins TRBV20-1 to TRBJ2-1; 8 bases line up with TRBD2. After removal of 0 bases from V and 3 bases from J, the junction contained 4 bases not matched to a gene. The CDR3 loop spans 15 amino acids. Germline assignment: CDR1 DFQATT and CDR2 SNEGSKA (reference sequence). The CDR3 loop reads CSAREASGHYNEQFF. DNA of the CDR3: TGCAGTGCTAGAGAGGCTAGCGGGCACTACAATGAGCAGTTCTTC.

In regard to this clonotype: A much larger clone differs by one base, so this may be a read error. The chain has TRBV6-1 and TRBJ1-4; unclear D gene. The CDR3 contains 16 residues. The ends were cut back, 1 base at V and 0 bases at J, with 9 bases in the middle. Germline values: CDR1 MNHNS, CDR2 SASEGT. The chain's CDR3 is CASSEGLAATNEKLFF. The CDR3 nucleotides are TGTGCCAGCAGTGAAGGACTTGCCGCAACTAATGAAAAACTGTTTTTT.

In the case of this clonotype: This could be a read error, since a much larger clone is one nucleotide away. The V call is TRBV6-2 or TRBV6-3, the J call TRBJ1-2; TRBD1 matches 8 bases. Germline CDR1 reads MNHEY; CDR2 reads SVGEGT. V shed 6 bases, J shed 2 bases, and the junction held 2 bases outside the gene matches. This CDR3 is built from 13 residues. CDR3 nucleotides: TGTGCCAGCAGACGGACAGGGAACTATGGCTACACCTTC. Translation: CASRRTGNYGYTF.

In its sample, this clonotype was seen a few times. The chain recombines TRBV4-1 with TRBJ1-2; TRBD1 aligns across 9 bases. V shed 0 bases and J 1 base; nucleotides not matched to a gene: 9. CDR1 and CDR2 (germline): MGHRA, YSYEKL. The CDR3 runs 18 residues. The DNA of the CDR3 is TGCGCCAGCAGCCAAGATCTAGTAGGGACAGGGCTTAACTATGGCTACACCTTC. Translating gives CASSQDLVGTGLNYGYTF.